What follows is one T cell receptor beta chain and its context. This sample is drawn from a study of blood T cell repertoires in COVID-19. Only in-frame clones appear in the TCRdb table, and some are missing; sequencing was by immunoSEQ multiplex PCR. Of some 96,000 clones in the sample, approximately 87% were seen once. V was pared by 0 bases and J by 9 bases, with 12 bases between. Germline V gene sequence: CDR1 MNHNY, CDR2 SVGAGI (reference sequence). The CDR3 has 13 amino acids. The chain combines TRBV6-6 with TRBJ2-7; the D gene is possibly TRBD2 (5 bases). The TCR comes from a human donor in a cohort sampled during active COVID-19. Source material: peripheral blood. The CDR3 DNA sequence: TGTGCCAGCAGTTACTCGGTCCGGGAAGGGCAGTACTTC. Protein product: CASSYSVREGQYF.